The TCR beta chain described here comes from a study of molecular identifiers for immune sequencing clone quantification. V lost 5 bases, J lost 0 bases, and 3 bases stayed unmatched. The CDR3 totals 14 residues. CDR1 and CDR2 (germline): DFQATT, SNEGSKA (reference sequence). TCRdb reprocessed the PCR reads via MiXCR and lists one record per CDR3 protein. The sample contains approximately 550,000 distinct CDR3 sequences, 20% to 25% of which appear only once. What was sequenced was naive CD8+ T cells from blood, with Jurkat cell RNA spiked in. Subset denoted: FACS-sorted CD8+CD4-CCR7+CD45RA+ naive T cells. The V and J genes are TRBV20-1 and TRBJ2-3; the match to TRBD2 covers 9 bases. This TCR came from a human donor in good health. Some libraries in this study had Jurkat cell RNA spiked in. CDR3 amino acids: CSAPSGVSTDTQYF. CDR3 DNA sequence: TGCAGTGCTCCTAGCGGGGTTAGCACAGATACGCAGTATTTT.